This T cell receptor beta chain was identified in a study of PD-1 blockade in classical Hodgkin lymphoma (dated by TCRdb to about 2020). With regard to the full study: Nivolumab dosing was 3 mg/kg intravenously every 2 weeks, continuing until either disease progression or unacceptable toxicity. A peripheral blood immune signature of response to PD-1 blockade in classical Hodgkin lymphoma was defined using TCR beta sequencing and CyTOF.

This clone has just a few counts. The antigen it binds to is not known. Per-base quality was not reported, and no clone a single base away is much larger than it. The Qiagen DNeasy kit was used to extract genomic DNA both from unsorted PBMCs and from the negatively selected CD4+ and CD8+ fractions. Using primers that anneal to V and J segments, immunoSEQ multiplex PCR amplified the TCR beta CDR3 regions. A synthetic immune receptor repertoire was used to minimize amplification bias, and any residual bias was removed computationally once sequencing was done. The authors' pipeline ran thus. Repertoire diversity was quantified as the Shannon entropy index using custom Python scripts. Unsorted, CD4+ and CD8+ repertoires were analyzed separately, except in combined analyses where CD4+ and CD8+ sequences were merged in silico. Clonal expansion was defined as a frequency increase of at least 2-fold after treatment compared with C1D1, and clones undetected at baseline were assigned a pseudocount of 0.5. Singleton clones were defined as clones with 0 or 1 copy at C1D1, and non-singleton clones were defined as clones with 2 or more copies. Clones expanded in unsorted samples were annotated as CD4+, CD8+ or unknown by matching protein sequences in sorted samples from the same patient. Wilcoxon tests on paired samples were used to test changes in diversity from C1D1 to C4D1. The immuneACCESS repertoire file appears here via TCRdb, limited to in-frame rearrangements. These files lack a portion of the clones; in checked studies, under half of the deficit traces to unresolved V genes, and the cause of the others is not known. That table is the source of V, J and clone size, and D and trimming were worked out from the DNA. This sample comprises around 20,000 clones, roughly 80% of them detected only once. The ten largest account for around 7.7% of the sample.

Taken from cysteine to phenylalanine, the CDR3 has 16 residues. Only CDR3 DNA remains: 48 bases, in frame from the first base. The germline V gene sets CDR1 to SNHLY and CDR2 to FYNNEI. V is pared back by 0 bases and J by 1 base, with 10 bases lying between the germline termini. What the authors observed across the whole study: Trial patients achieving complete response had baseline diversity similar to newly diagnosed patients, whereas partial responders and progressors had significantly lower diversity. Baseline TCR diversity was reported as lower in newly diagnosed patients than in healthy donors, and lower still in relapsed/refractory patients. The study was restricted to a single clinical trial cohort, and the causes of repertoire differences, possibly disease activity or prior therapy, were left undefined. Patients starting nivolumab less than 1 year after ASCT had lower diversity and were excluded from later analyses to avoid confounding by immune reconstitution. A significant rise by C4D1 was seen in CD4+ but not CD8+ TCR diversity (p=0.0027 vs p=0.16), with the rise being most apparent in complete responders (p=0.02).

This sample's time point label indicates: cycle 2 day 1 (C2D1) of nivolumab. Every trial patient had relapsed following autologous stem cell transplantation, and prior brentuximab vedotin exposure was what differed among cohorts A, B and C. The trial cohort was composed of about 60 patients with relapsed/refractory classical Hodgkin lymphoma, for whom complete response, partial response or progressive disease was recorded as best overall response. Single-agent nivolumab was administered to trial patients in the multi-cohort phase II CheckMate 205 trial. An independent review committee assessed best overall response by applying the 2007 International Working Group response criteria. Trial PBMCs were collected just before the start of nivolumab (C1D1) and during therapy at cycle 2 day 1 and cycle 4 day 1. Peripheral blood was collected in 8 mL Vacutainer Cell Preparation Tubes, from which PBMCs were isolated by centrifugation and then cryopreserved.

The sequence came from a human donor with classical Hodgkin lymphoma. The material was peripheral blood mononuclear cells (PBMCs), obtained before the second cycle of nivolumab. In this chain, TRBV2 is recombined with TRBJ1-3; TRBD1 is a possible D gene, resting on 5 matching bases. DNA sequence: TGTGCCAGCAGTGAAGCGAGGGGTTTTTCTGGAAACACCATATATTTT. This encodes CASSEARGFSGNTIYF.